A selection of T cell receptor beta chains follows, all from one sample in a study of identical twins. MiXCR, applied by TCRdb to the 5' RACE reads, yields one record per CDR3 protein. The data show a few hundred thousand distinct CDR3 sequences, approximately 25% seen once. These same data were also listed under a study on T cells expressing NK-cell markers.

The sample consisted of CD4+ T cells sorted from blood. Every receptor here comes from a woman aged 18 to 35 in good health. The CDR3 runs from the conserved cysteine through the conserved F or W. A D gene is named only where the DNA matches it firmly. Clone size is not always given. Where it is, it says once, few, many or a class for expanded clones.

J gene: TRBJ2-1
V gene: TRBV11-3
clone size: many
D gene: .
CDR3 protein: CASSLRGALYNEQFF
CDR3 DNA: TGTGCCAGCAGCCTTCGGGGGGCTCTCTACAATGAGCAGTTCTTC

J gene: TRBJ2-1
V gene: TRBV5-1
clone size: few
D gene: .
CDR3 protein: CASSLLGRATYEQFF
CDR3 DNA: TGCGCCAGCAGCTTGTTAGGACGGGCGACCTATGAGCAGTTCTTC

J gene: TRBJ2-5
V gene: TRBV6-1
clone size: .
D gene: .
CDR3 protein: CASSEARLGEETQYF
CDR3 DNA: TGTGCCAGCAGTGAAGCGCGCCTAGGGGAAGAGACCCAGTACTTC

J gene: TRBJ1-2
V gene: TRBV20-1
clone size: .
D gene: .
CDR3 protein: CSANPLGYGYTF
CDR3 DNA: TGCAGTGCTAACCCTCTGGGCTACGGCTACACCTTC

J gene: TRBJ2-5
V gene: TRBV12-3/TRBV12-4
clone size: .
D gene: .
CDR3 protein: CASTDSRRETQYF
CDR3 DNA: TGTGCCAGCACGGACAGTCGGCGGGAGACCCAGTACTTC

J gene: TRBJ2-7
V gene: TRBV20-1
clone size: .
D gene: TRBD2
CDR3 protein: CSAMGLAGGEQYF
CDR3 DNA: TGCAGTGCTATGGGACTAGCGGGAGGCGAGCAGTACTTC

J gene: TRBJ2-7
V gene: TRBV5-1
clone size: .
D gene: TRBD1
CDR3 protein: CASSRRRQGVFYEQYF
CDR3 DNA: TGCGCCAGCAGCCGGCGTCGACAGGGAGTGTTCTACGAGCAGTACTTC

J gene: TRBJ2-2
V gene: TRBV5-4
clone size: few
D gene: TRBD1
CDR3 protein: CAITSEGGHNTGELFF
CDR3 DNA: TGTGCCATCACCTCGGAAGGGGGCCATAACACCGGGGAGCTGTTTTTT

J gene: TRBJ2-1
V gene: TRBV6-1
clone size: .
D gene: TRBD2
CDR3 protein: CASRPGASGSYNEQFF
CDR3 DNA: TGTGCCAGCAGACCTGGGGCTAGCGGTAGCTACAATGAGCAGTTCTTC

J gene: TRBJ2-1
V gene: TRBV4-1
clone size: few
D gene: .
CDR3 protein: CASSHSPTSSYNEQFF
CDR3 DNA: TGCGCCAGCAGCCATAGCCCCACTAGCTCCTACAATGAGCAGTTCTTC

J gene: TRBJ2-7
V gene: TRBV7-9
clone size: .
D gene: .
CDR3 protein: CASSTTSGTDVVYF
CDR3 DNA: TGTGCCAGCAGCACGACCTCCGGGACGGATGTTGTGTACTTC